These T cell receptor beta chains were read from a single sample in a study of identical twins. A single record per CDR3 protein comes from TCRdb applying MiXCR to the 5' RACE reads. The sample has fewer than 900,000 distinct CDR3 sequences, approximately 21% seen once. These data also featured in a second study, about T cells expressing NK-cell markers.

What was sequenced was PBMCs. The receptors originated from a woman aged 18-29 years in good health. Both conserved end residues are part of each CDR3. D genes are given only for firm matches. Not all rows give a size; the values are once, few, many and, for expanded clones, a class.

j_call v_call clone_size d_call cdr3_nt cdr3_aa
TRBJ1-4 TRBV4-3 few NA TGCGCCAGCAGCCTCGGGCTCTCGGGACGCGGGCAAAAACTGTTTTTT CASSLGLSGRGQKLFF
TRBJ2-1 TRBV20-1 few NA TGCAGTGCTAGTCCTGGACTACGCTCGAATGAGCAGTTCTTC CSASPGLRSNEQFF
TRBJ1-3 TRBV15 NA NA TGTGCCACCAGCCCTCCCCCGGGAAACACCATATATTTT CATSPPPGNTIYF
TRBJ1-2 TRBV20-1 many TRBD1 TGCAGCGCGCCAGTGACAGGGAACTATGGCTACACCTTC CSAPVTGNYGYTF
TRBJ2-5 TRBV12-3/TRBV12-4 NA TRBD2 TGTGCCAGCTCCCCGGGGGGGGCTTGGGAGACCCAGTACTTC CASSPGGAWETQYF
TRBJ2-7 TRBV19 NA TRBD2 TGTGCCAGTAGTATGTTTAGCGGGGACTCCTACGAGCAGTACTTC CASSMFSGDSYEQYF
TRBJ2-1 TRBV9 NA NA TGTGCCAGCAGCGTAGGGACATCCGACTACAATGAGCAGTTCTTC CASSVGTSDYNEQFF
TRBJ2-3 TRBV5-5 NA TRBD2 TGTGCCAGCAGCTTGCAAGCGGGGGGCACAGATACGCAGTATTTT CASSLQAGGTDTQYF
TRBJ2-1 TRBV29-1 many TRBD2 TGCAGCTGGGGGGGCTCCTACAATGAGCAGTTCTTC CSWGGSYNEQFF
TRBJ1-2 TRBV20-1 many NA TGCAGTGCTGACCCAGGGTTTGAGGGCTACACCTTC CSADPGFEGYTF
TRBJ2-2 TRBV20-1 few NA TGCAGTGCTAGATCTGGGCCGGGCACCGGGGAGCTGTTTTTT CSARSGPGTGELFF
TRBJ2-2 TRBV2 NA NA TGTGCCAGCAGTGACACCCGACCGACGGTTGCGAACACCGGGGAGCTGTTTTTT CASSDTRPTVANTGELFF
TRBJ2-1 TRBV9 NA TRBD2 TGTGCCAGCAGCGTAGACAGCGGGGGGGTCAATGAGCAGTTCTTC CASSVDSGGVNEQFF
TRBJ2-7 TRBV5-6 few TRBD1 TGTGCCAGCAGCTTGTCACAGGGGGCTATCCACGAGCAGTACTTC CASSLSQGAIHEQYF
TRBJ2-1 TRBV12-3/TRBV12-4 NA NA TGTGCCAGCAGTTTTACGGTAGCGCGAACAAACAATGAGCAGTTCTTC CASSFTVARTNNEQFF
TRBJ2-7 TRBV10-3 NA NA TGTGCCATCAGTGAAACAGGTAGACAAAGCTCATACGAGCAGTACTTC CAISETGRQSSYEQYF
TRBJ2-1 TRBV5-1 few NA TGCGCCAGCAGCTCTGTGAGGGAGGAGCAGTTCTTC CASSSVREEQFF
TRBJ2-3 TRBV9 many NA TGTGCCAGTGGACCATTGGATACGCAGTATTTT CASGPLDTQYF
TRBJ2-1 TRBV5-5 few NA TGTGCCAGCAGCTTCCCGGGCGCCGGCAATGAGCAGTTCTTC CASSFPGAGNEQFF
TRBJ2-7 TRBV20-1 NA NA TGCAGTGCTAGAGATTACAGCTCCGAGCAGTACTTC CSARDYSSEQYF
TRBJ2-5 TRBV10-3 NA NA TGTGCCATCGGGGCTAACGGGGGAGAGACCCAGTACTTC CAIGANGGETQYF
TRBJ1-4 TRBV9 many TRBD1 TGTGCCAGCAGCGCGGGACAGGGGGCAGGTGAAAAACTGTTTTTT CASSAGQGAGEKLFF
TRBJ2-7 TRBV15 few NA TGTGCCACCAGCACTCGTGGTTCCTACGAGCAGTACTTC CATSTRGSYEQYF
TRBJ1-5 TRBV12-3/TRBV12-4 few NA TGTGCCAGCAGTTCCCAGGCCACTTATCAGCCCCAGCATTTT CASSSQATYQPQHF
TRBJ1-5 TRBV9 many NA TGTGCCAGCAGCTTTACAGGGTCGGGGCAGCCCCAGCATTTT CASSFTGSGQPQHF
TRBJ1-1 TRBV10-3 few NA TGTGCCATCAGCGATAGGGTAACGAACACTGAAGCTTTCTTT CAISDRVTNTEAFF
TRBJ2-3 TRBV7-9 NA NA TGTGCCAGCAGCCCGGATGTCCCTAAGCAGTATTTT CASSPDVPKQYF
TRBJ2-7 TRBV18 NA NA TGTGCCAGCTCACCATCCCACCCATCCTACGAGCAGTACTTC CASSPSHPSYEQYF
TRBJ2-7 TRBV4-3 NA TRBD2 TGCGCTAGCAGCCATAGTCCCGGGACTAGCGGCTACGAGCAGTACTTC CASSHSPGTSGYEQYF
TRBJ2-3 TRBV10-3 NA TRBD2 TGTGCCATCCGGAAAGCCCGGGAGGGCACAGATACGCAGTATTTT CAIRKAREGTDTQYF
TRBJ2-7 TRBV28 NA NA TGTGCCAGCAGTTTTAGGGCCAGGTCCCTCTACGAGCAGTACTTC CASSFRARSLYEQYF
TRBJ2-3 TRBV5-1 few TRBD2 TGCGCCAGCAGCATAGGATCTAGCGGGAGCCCTAGCACAGATACGCAGTATTTT CASSIGSSGSPSTDTQYF
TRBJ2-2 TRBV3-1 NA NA TGTGCCAGCCGCCTAGGGAACACCGGGGAGCTGTTTTTT CASRLGNTGELFF
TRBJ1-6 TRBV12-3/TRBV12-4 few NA TGTGCCAGCAGTTATTTGGGAAACTCACCCCTCCACTTT CASSYLGNSPLHF
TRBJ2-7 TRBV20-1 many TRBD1 TGCAGTGCGGTTCCCGGGACAGGACTCTACGAGCAGTACTTC CSAVPGTGLYEQYF
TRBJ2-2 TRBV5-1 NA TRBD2 TGCGCCAGCAGCTGGGAACTACTAGCGGCGAACACCGGGGAGCTGTTTTTT CASSWELLAANTGELFF
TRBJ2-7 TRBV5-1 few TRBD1 TGCGCCAGCAGCCGGGACAGACACTACGAGCAGTACTTC CASSRDRHYEQYF